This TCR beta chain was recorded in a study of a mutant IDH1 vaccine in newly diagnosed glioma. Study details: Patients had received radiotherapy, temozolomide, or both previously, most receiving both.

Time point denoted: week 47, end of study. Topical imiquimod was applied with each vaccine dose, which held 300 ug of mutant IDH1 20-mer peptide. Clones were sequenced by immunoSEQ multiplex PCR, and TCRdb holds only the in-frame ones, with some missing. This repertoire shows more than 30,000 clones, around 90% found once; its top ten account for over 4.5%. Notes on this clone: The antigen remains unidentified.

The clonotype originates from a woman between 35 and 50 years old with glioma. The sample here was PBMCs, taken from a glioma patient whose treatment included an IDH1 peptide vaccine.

The CDR3 loop reads CASSLASDKKETQYF. The CDR3 DNA follows: TGCGCCAGCAGCTTGGCATCGGACAAGAAAGAGACCCAGTACTTC. The chain is built from TRBV5-1 and TRBJ2-5; a possible D gene is TRBD1 (5 bases). The CDR3 totals 15 residues. V was pared by 0 bases and J by 3 bases, with 12 bases between. Germline V gene lookup returns CDR1 SGHRS and CDR2 YFSETQ.